This is a list of T cell receptor beta chains from one sample in a study of blood T cell repertoires in COVID-19. Libraries were prepared by immunoSEQ multiplex PCR; TCRdb keeps only in-frame clonotypes and omits some of them. The sample carries fewer than 85,000 clones, 70% to 90% recorded once. The sequenced sample was peripheral blood. The receptors were sampled from a man in his 60s with acute or convalescent COVID-19. Each CDR3 is given with its conserved first and last residue. D genes are given only for firm matches. Clone size, where shown, is once, few, many, or a class for clones that have expanded.

d_call,v_call,j_call,clone_size,cdr3_nt,cdr3_aa
.,TRBV5-6,TRBJ1-2,.,TGTGCCAGCAGCCTATATTTCAGGGGAGCTAACTATGGCTACACCTTC,CASSLYFRGANYGYTF
TRBD1,TRBV30,TRBJ1-2,once,TGTGCCTGGACTAAACCTACAGGGGGCTGGGGCTACACCTTC,CAWTKPTGGWGYTF
.,TRBV27,TRBJ1-2,.,TGTGCCAGCAGTTCGCAGATTAACTATGGCTACACCTTC,CASSSQINYGYTF
TRBD1,TRBV5-1,TRBJ1-4,once,TGCGCCAGCAGCTTGGCCACGGCGAGGGGGCGTGCTGAAAAACTGTTTTTT,CASSLATARGRAEKLFF
TRBD1,TRBV19,TRBJ1-1,.,TGTGCCAGTAGTATCACCGGGACAGCGAACACTGAAGCTTTCTTT,CASSITGTANTEAFF
TRBD2,TRBV27,TRBJ2-1,.,TGTGCCAGCAGGCCCTGGGAGGGAGAGCAGTTCTTC,CASRPWEGEQFF
.,TRBV29-1,TRBJ1-1,.,TGCAGCGTTTTCTTGAACACTGAAGCTTTCTTT,CSVFLNTEAFF
TRBD1,TRBV4-3,TRBJ1-6,.,TGCGCCAGCAGCCACGCGGGACAGGGGTATAATTCACCCCTCCACTTT,CASSHAGQGYNSPLHF
.,TRBV2,TRBJ1-6,.,TGTGCCAGCAGTATTACAGTGAATTCACCCCTCCACTTT,CASSITVNSPLHF
.,TRBV28,TRBJ1-4,.,TGTGCCAGCAAGGAAGGACAAAATGAAAAACTGTTTTTT,CASKEGQNEKLFF
TRBD2,TRBV7-2,TRBJ2-5,.,TGTGCCAGCAGCTTAGCTGGACTAGCGGGAGAGACCCAGTACTTC,CASSLAGLAGETQYF
.,TRBV5-1,TRBJ1-1,.,TGCGCCAGCAGCAAAAATCGGGACACTGAAGCTTTCTTT,CASSKNRDTEAFF
TRBD1,TRBV19,TRBJ1-1,.,TGTGCCAGTAGTATAACCCCACAGGGGGCAGGAACTGAAGCTTTCTTT,CASSITPQGAGTEAFF
TRBD1,TRBV5-1,TRBJ1-4,few,TGCGCCAGCAGCCAGGGACAGGGGTGGAAACTGTTTTTT,CASSQGQGWKLFF
.,TRBV7-2,TRBJ1-1,.,TGTGCCAGCAGCCCCGATGGAGTTAGTACTGAAGCTTTCTTT,CASSPDGVSTEAFF
.,TRBV3-1/TRBV3-2,TRBJ2-7,few,TGTGCCAGCAGCCGGCAGGGTTACGAGCAGTACTTC,CASSRQGYEQYF
.,TRBV4-3,TRBJ1-2,.,TGCGCCAGCAGCCAAGAGACGTCGGACAGCTATGGCTACACCTTC,CASSQETSDSYGYTF
TRBD2,TRBV18,TRBJ2-3,once,TGTGCCAGCTCACCACCTAGCGGGGGGGCGGACCGCACAGATACGCAGTATTTT,CASSPPSGGADRTDTQYF
.,TRBV6-4,TRBJ1-4,once,TGTGCCAGCGGCGGAGGGCCGGTGCCTAATGAAAAACTGTTTTTT,CASGGGPVPNEKLFF
TRBD1,TRBV29-1,TRBJ1-2,.,TGCAGCGTGACAGGGGGCATTGGCTACACCTTC,CSVTGGIGYTF
TRBD2,TRBV6-5,TRBJ2-1,.,TGTGCCAGCAGAAAAGGGACTAGCTTGTACAATGAGCAGTTCTTC,CASRKGTSLYNEQFF
.,TRBV11-2,TRBJ2-5,.,TGTGCCAGCAGCTACAATCAAGAGACCCAGTACTTC,CASSYNQETQYF
TRBD1,TRBV30,TRBJ1-2,once,TGTGCCTGGAGTGGAACAGGGGTTTACTATGGCTACACCTTC,CAWSGTGVYYGYTF
.,TRBV3-1/TRBV3-2,TRBJ2-5,.,TGTGCCAGCAGCGCCGGGCCCACGGAGGGGGAGACCCAGTACTTC,CASSAGPTEGETQYF
.,TRBV3-1/TRBV3-2,TRBJ2-7,.,TGTGCCAGCAGCCAACCGACGACCCGGGGTTCGGAGCAGTACTTC,CASSQPTTRGSEQYF
.,TRBV19,TRBJ1-4,.,TGTGCCAGTAGTATGGGGCTCCAGGTCGGGAAACTGTTTTTT,CASSMGLQVGKLFF
TRBD1,TRBV7-6,TRBJ2-1,.,TGTGCCAGCAGCTTAGTCGCCCCGGGACAGACCTACAATGAGCAGTTCTTC,CASSLVAPGQTYNEQFF
.,TRBV19,TRBJ2-1,.,TGTGCCAGTAGTAATAGGCGGGGCCCCTACAATGAGCAGTTCTTC,CASSNRRGPYNEQFF
.,TRBV7-9,TRBJ1-1,few,TGTGCCAGCAGCCTCCTTCAGGGAGAAGCTTTCTTT,CASSLLQGEAFF
.,TRBV2,TRBJ2-3,.,TGTGCCAGCAACCCTAGCGACCGCACAGATACGCAGTATTTT,CASNPSDRTDTQYF
.,TRBV12-3/TRBV12-4,TRBJ1-2,.,TGTGCCAGCAGTTTAGTACAGAACTATGGCTACACCTTC,CASSLVQNYGYTF
TRBD2,TRBV5-4,TRBJ2-2,.,TGTGCCAGCAGTCCTAGCGGGGGGGCTCACGGGGAGCTGTTTTTT,CASSPSGGAHGELFF
.,TRBV27,TRBJ1-1,.,TGTGCCAGCAGTTTTAGCGGGGCCACAATGAACACTGAAGCTTTCTTT,CASSFSGATMNTEAFF
TRBD2,TRBV6-5,TRBJ2-3,.,TGTGCCAGCAGTTGGACTAGCATCACAGATACGCAGTATTTT,CASSWTSITDTQYF
.,TRBV2,TRBJ2-2,.,TGTGCCAGCAACCAGAGAGGGCAGGAGGAGCTGTTTTTT,CASNQRGQEELFF
.,TRBV18,TRBJ1-2,.,TGTGCCAGCTCAGGGACTCTTGATGGCTACACCTTC,CASSGTLDGYTF
TRBD1,TRBV11-2,TRBJ1-5,.,TGTGCCAGCAGCTCACAGGGGGCAGGGCAGCCCCAGCATTTT,CASSSQGAGQPQHF
TRBD1,TRBV27,TRBJ1-2,.,TGTGCCAGCAGTTTGACAGGGTCAAATGGCTACACCTTC,CASSLTGSNGYTF